A selection of T cell receptor beta chains follows, all from one sample in a study of molecular identifiers for immune sequencing clone quantification. TCRdb re-derived calls from the PCR reads in MiXCR, one entry per CDR3 protein. Of roughly 93,000 distinct CDR3 sequences listed, nearly 25% are singletons. The source material was naive CD8+ T cells from blood, with Jurkat cell RNA spiked in. The receptors were gathered from a human donor in good health. Some libraries in this study had Jurkat cell RNA spiked in. The CDR3 runs from the conserved cysteine through the conserved F or W. A D gene is named only where the DNA matches it firmly. The size field is filled for only some rows; it gives once, few, many or a size class.

clone size	V gene	D gene	J gene	CDR3 protein
NA	TRBV9	NA	TRBJ2-3	CASSVPTDTQYF
NA	TRBV6-2/TRBV6-3	NA	TRBJ2-5	CASSGGRPYF
NA	TRBV30	NA	TRBJ2-6	CAWSSGSGANVPTF
many	TRBV14	NA	TRBJ2-7	CASRGPNYEQYF
NA	TRBV10-1	TRBD2	TRBJ2-7	CASVNRDPGTSGVYEQYF
few	TRBV7-6	NA	TRBJ1-5	CASSFEGDPYSNQPQHF
NA	TRBV7-9	TRBD1	TRBJ2-5	CASSLIQGEETQYF
few	TRBV6-1	NA	TRBJ2-5	CASCEDSLADQETQYF
few	TRBV3-1	TRBD2	TRBJ2-5	CASSPVRGGQETQYF
many	TRBV4-1	NA	TRBJ1-1	CASSQKVLGDWAEAFF
few	TRBV27	NA	TRBJ2-6	CASSLWGFGANVLTF
few	TRBV28	NA	TRBJ1-2	CASSLQGMQNGYTF
few	TRBV12-3/TRBV12-4	NA	TRBJ1-1	CASSSTVNTEAFF
many	TRBV19	NA	TRBJ2-5	CASQRRAGETQYF
NA	TRBV7-9	NA	TRBJ1-1	CASSLAYREGTEAFF
NA	TRBV20-1	NA	TRBJ2-7	CSARDPTSYEQYF
NA	TRBV5-6	TRBD2	TRBJ2-1	CASSYFSGTSSNEQFF
many	TRBV28	NA	TRBJ2-7	CASSPPGLGSYEQYF
NA	TRBV20-1	NA	TRBJ1-5	CSARGAGFNQPQHF
NA	TRBV30	NA	TRBJ2-1	CAWSLSRGNEQFF
many	TRBV29-1	NA	TRBJ2-1	CSVEGPSGEQFF
few	TRBV20-1	TRBD1	TRBJ1-1	CSTQGESHTEAFF
NA	TRBV7-9	TRBD2	TRBJ2-3	CASSSHSGRAGDTQYF
many	TRBV12-3/TRBV12-4	NA	TRBJ1-1	CASSFGANTEAFF
few	TRBV18	TRBD2	TRBJ2-1	CASSPSGGFYNEQFF
NA	TRBV9	NA	TRBJ1-4	CASSVSGATNEKLFF
many	TRBV15	TRBD2	TRBJ2-3	CATSSRLGLADARDTQYF
few	TRBV9	NA	TRBJ1-6	CASSAEFSDSPLHF
few	TRBV12-5	NA	TRBJ2-7	CASGKEQGMIHEQYF
few	TRBV6-2/TRBV6-3	NA	TRBJ2-3	CASSYTLRDTQYF
NA	TRBV7-6	NA	TRBJ1-1	CASSLGAVELNTKAFF
many	TRBV28	NA	TRBJ1-1	CASSYRYRALLTEAFF